Each of the 15 T cell receptor beta chains below was sequenced from the same sample in a study of T-cell reconstitution after alpha-beta-depleted transplantation in children. Preparation of the TCRbeta library involved a method that used unique molecular identifiers. TCRdb reanalysed the PCR reads using MiXCR and keeps one entry per CDR3 protein. Of approximately 520,000 distinct CDR3 sequences listed, 30% to 35% were seen once; the top ten hold about 2.3%. Here the sequenced sample was PBMCs from the stem cell graft donor, taken from the stem cell graft. These receptors all stem from a human donor who donated a stem cell graft to a child with aplastic anemia.

The V gene is TRBV19, the J gene TRBJ2-1; possible D gene TRBD2, 5 bases. The V end lost 3 bases, the J end lost 5 bases, and 11 bases lay between the germline ends. Germline assignment: CDR1 LNHDA and CDR2 SQIVND (reference sequence). The CDR3 runs 14 residues. In DNA, the CDR3 is TGTGCCAGTAGTATGATGGAGGTCCACAATGAGCAGTTCTTC. Translating gives CASSMMEVHNEQFF.

The genes are TRBV29-1 and TRBJ2-1, with D possibly being TRBD2 (5 bases). Trimming shortened V by 1 base and J by 3 bases, and 10 bases separated the two germline ends. The length of the CDR3 is 14 residues. Germline CDR1 reads SQVTM; CDR2 reads ANQGSEA. The CDR3 spells CSVEGSRDYNEQFF. For the CDR3, the DNA is TGCAGCGTTGAAGGGAGTCGGGACTACAATGAGCAGTTCTTC.

V gene TRBV12-3 or TRBV12-4 combines with J gene TRBJ1-4; weak D call: TRBD1 (5 bases). Trimming took off 2 bases at V and 6 bases at J, with 10 bases between the two ends. This CDR3 has 14 residues. The CDR3 coding sequence is TGTGCCAGCAGTTTATGGGGGGTGGATGAAAAACTGTTTTTT. This gives the protein CASSLWGVDEKLFF.

This sequence joins TRBV5-6 and TRBJ2-2; D is perhaps TRBD1 or TRBD2 (7 bases each). Per the germline V gene, CDR1 is SGHDT and CDR2 is YYEEEE. Trimming removed 6 bases from V and 4 bases from J, with 22 bases in between. This CDR3 region has 17 residues. The CDR3: CASNQLGGRGGTGELFF. The CDR3 region has the DNA TGTGCCAGCAACCAACTTGGTGGCAGGGGGGGCACCGGGGAGCTGTTTTTT.

This clonotype showed up just a few times. The chain uses TRBV30 and TRBJ2-3; 7 bases map to TRBD2. The V and J ends lost 0 bases and 4 bases, in that order; junction bases with no gene match: 7. Germline V gives CDR1 GTSNPN, CDR2 SVGIG (reference sequence). The CDR3 extends over 15 amino acids. The CDR3 coding sequence is TGTGCCTGGAGTGTCTCTGGCGGGAGCGCAGATACGCAGTATTTT. Its translation: CAWSVSGGSADTQYF.

The chain links TRBV10-3 to TRBJ2-3; D gene unclear. The V gene lost 8 bases and the J gene lost 2 bases, with 20 bases spanning the gap. The CDR3 spans 16 residues. Germline CDR1 ENHRY, CDR2 SYGVKD. CDR3 bases: TGTGCCATCGCACATCTGGACCATCCTCTCACAGATACGCAGTATTTT. This codes for CAIAHLDHPLTDTQYF.

V gene TRBV7-9 combines with J gene TRBJ1-1; the D gene is possibly TRBD1 (5 bases). This CDR3 region has 15 residues. Germline loops: CDR1 SEHNR, CDR2 FQNEAQ (reference sequence). V shed 1 base and J shed 6 bases, with 15 bases lying between them. The CDR3 sequence: CASSLVMSRAAEAFF. CDR3 nucleotide sequence: TGTGCCAGCAGCTTAGTAATGTCCAGGGCAGCTGAAGCTTTCTTT.

This clonotype was counted only a few times. The chain joins TRBV5-5 to TRBJ1-4; D is uncertain. CDR1 is SGHKS, CDR2 YYEKEE, per germline (reference sequence). The CDR3 consists of 14 residues. V lost 2 bases to trimming and J lost 5 bases, with 10 bases between them. In nucleotides, the CDR3 is TGTGCCAGCAGCTTTGAAGCGGTGAATGAAAAACTGTTTTTT. Translation: CASSFEAVNEKLFF.

This clonotype turned up a few times. A much larger clonotype is one base distant, so this may be a read error. This chain joins TRBV29-1 and TRBJ2-4; no clear D gene. Germline assignment: CDR1 SQVTM and CDR2 ANQGSEA. This CDR3 comprises 12 residues. The DNA of the CDR3 is TGCAGCGTTGACGGTGGGGAAAACAGTCAGTACTTC. It codes for CSVDGGENSQYF. Full variable domain (remainder filled in from reference TRBV29-1 and TRBJ2-4): SAVISQKPSRDICQRGTSLTIQCQVDSQVTMMFWYRQQPGQSLTLIATANQGSEATYESGFVIDKFPISRPNLTFSTLTVSNMSPEDSSIYLCSVDGGENSQYFGAGTRLSVL.

The chain recombines TRBV20-1 with TRBJ1-1; 9 bases align to TRBD1. CDR1 DFQATT and CDR2 SNEGSKA come from the germline V gene (reference sequence). V trimming: 6 bases; J trimming: 3 bases; junction bases outside the gene matches: 5. This CDR3 has 13 amino acids. The CDR3 loop reads CSAWTGVYTEAFF. CDR3 sequence (DNA): TGCAGTGCCTGGACAGGGGTATACACTGAAGCTTTCTTT.

Only a few counts were recorded for this clonotype. The chain carries TRBV7-9 and TRBJ1-3; 12 bases fit TRBD1. The CDR3 has 15 residues. Germline CDR1 SEHNR, CDR2 FQNEAQ (reference sequence). Trimming took 4 bases from V and 7 from J; bases not matched to a gene: 5. Written as DNA, the CDR3 is TGTGCCAGCAGCTCGACCGGGACAGGGGGCAACACCATATATTTT. It specifies CASSSTGTGGNTIYF.

The chain joins TRBV5-5 to TRBJ2-2; 10 nucleotides match TRBD2. The J segment lost 2 bases and the V segment lost 0 bases, leaving 4 bases of the junction unmatched. This CDR3 spans 17 amino acids. The germline CDR1 and CDR2 sequences are SGHKS and YYEKEE (reference sequence). In DNA form, the CDR3 reads TGTGCCAGCAGCTTGGTGGCTAGCGGGAGCAACACCGGGGAGCTGTTTTTT. Encoded protein: CASSLVASGSNTGELFF.

This clonotype has only a few counts. The V and J genes are TRBV20-1 and TRBJ1-5, with a tentative D call TRBD1 (6 bases). The germline V and J ends were trimmed by 6 bases and 6 bases, with 15 bases remaining between them. The germline V gene has CDR1 DFQATT and CDR2 SNEGSKA (reference sequence). The CDR3 runs to 13 residues. CDR3 coding DNA: TGCAGTGCCAACCGACAGGTCGGTCAGCCCCAGCATTTT. It is translated as CSANRQVGQPQHF.

The chain carries TRBV13 and TRBJ1-6; D is ambiguous. The CDR3 spans 12 residues. V lost 3 bases and J lost 7, with 4 bases in between. The germline V gene has CDR1 PRHDT and CDR2 FYEKMQ (reference sequence). The CDR3 DNA reads as TGTGCCAGCAGCTTTCTAAATTCACCCCTCCACTTT. Its translation: CASSFLNSPLHF.

This clonotype was found a few times. V usage is TRBV20-1 and J usage is TRBJ2-3; D tentatively fits TRBD1 or TRBD2 (5 bases each). Trimming pared 6 bases from V and 0 bases from J, leaving 16 bases between. In germline, CDR1 is DFQATT, CDR2 SNEGSKA (reference sequence). The CDR3 has 15 residues. The CDR3 DNA reads TGCAGTGCCGGAACTGGGGGTGCTAGCACAGATACGCAGTATTTT. This sequence encodes CSAGTGGASTDTQYF.